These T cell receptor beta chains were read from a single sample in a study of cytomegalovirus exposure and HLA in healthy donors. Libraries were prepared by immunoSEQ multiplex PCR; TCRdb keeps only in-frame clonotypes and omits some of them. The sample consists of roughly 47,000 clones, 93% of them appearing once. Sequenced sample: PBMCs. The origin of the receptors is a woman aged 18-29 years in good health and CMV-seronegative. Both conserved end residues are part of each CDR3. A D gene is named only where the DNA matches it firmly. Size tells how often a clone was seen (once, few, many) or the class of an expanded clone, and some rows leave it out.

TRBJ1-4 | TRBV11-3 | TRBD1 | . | TGTGCCAGCAGCCATCCCCCCCAGACAGGGGGGAATGAAAAACTGTTTTTT | CASSHPPQTGGNEKLFF
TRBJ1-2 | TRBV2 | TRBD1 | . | TGTGCCAGCAGGGGACAGGGGGAGGGCTATGGCTACACCTTC | CASRGQGEGYGYTF
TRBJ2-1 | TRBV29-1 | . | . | TGCAGCGTTGAGGGGGGTTCGTCCTACAATGAGCAGTTCTTC | CSVEGGSSYNEQFF
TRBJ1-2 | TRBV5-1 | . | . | TGCGCCAGCAGCTCCGACGGGAACTATGGCTACACCTTC | CASSSDGNYGYTF
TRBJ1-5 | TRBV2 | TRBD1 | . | TGTGCCAGCAGTGACAGGGGGCTGGGACAGCCCCAGCATTTT | CASSDRGLGQPQHF
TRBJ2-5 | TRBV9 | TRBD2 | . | TGTGCCAGCAGCCCCAGAGCGGGAGGAATAGAGACCCAGTACTTC | CASSPRAGGIETQYF
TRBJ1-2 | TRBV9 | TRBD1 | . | TGTGCCAGCAGCGTGTCGACAGGGGGAGACTATGGCTACACCTTC | CASSVSTGGDYGYTF
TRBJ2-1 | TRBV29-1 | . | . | TGCAGCGTTGAAGGGGGACACGTCTCCTACAATGAGCAGTTCTTC | CSVEGGHVSYNEQFF
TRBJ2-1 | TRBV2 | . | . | TGTGCCAGCACCGAACAGCCGACACCCCCCTCCTACAATGAGCAGTTCTTC | CASTEQPTPPSYNEQFF
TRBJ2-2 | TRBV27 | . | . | TGTGCCAGCAGTCCCGCAGGACACCTTAAGAACACCGGGGAGCTGTTTTTT | CASSPAGHLKNTGELFF
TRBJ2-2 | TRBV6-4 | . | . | TGTGCCAGCACCCCTAGCGAGGACACCGGGGAGCTGTTTTTT | CASTPSEDTGELFF
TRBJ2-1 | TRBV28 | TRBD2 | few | TGTGCCAGCACCACGGGGCTAGCGGACAATGAGCAGTTCTTC | CASTTGLADNEQFF
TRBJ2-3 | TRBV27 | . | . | TGTGCCAGCAGTTTATCAGTACCTGGAGTTTCAGATACGCAGTATTTT | CASSLSVPGVSDTQYF
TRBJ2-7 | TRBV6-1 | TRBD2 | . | TGTGCCAGCAGTGAAGAATTCGGGGGGAACTACTACGAGCAGTACTTC | CASSEEFGGNYYEQYF
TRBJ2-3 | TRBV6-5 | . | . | TGTGCCAGCAGTTATTCAGGATTACGCACAGATACGCAGTATTTT | CASSYSGLRTDTQYF
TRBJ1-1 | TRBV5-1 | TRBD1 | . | TGCGCCAGCAGCGGGGACAGCATGAACACTGAAGCTTTCTTT | CASSGDSMNTEAFF
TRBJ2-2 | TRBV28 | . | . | TGTGCCAGTAATTCCGGGCTCAGGGGGGCCAGCGGGGAGCTGTTTTTT | CASNSGLRGASGELFF
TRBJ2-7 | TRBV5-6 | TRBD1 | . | TGTGCCAGCAGCTTGTCTCCGGGACAGGCCTACGAGCAGTACTTC | CASSLSPGQAYEQYF
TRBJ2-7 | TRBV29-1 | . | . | TGCAGCGTTGAGGACCCTTGGAGGTATACGCAGTACTTC | CSVEDPWRYTQYF
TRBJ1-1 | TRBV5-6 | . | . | TGTGCCAGCACACTATATATGAACACTGAAGCTTTCTTT | CASTLYMNTEAFF
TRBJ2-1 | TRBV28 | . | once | TGTGCCAGCAGTGCCACCAGGACAGTAGACAATGAGCAGTTCTTC | CASSATRTVDNEQFF
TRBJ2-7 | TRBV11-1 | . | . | TGTGCCAGCAGCTTAGGAGGGGGTATCGCCTACGAGCAGTACTTC | CASSLGGGIAYEQYF
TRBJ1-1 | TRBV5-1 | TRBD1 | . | TGCGCCAGCAGCTTCGACAGGGACACTGAAGCTTTCTTT | CASSFDRDTEAFF
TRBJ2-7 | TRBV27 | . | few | TGTGCCAGCAGTTTAGGCAGGGGATCCTACGAGCAGTACTTC | CASSLGRGSYEQYF
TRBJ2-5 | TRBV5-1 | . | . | TGCGCCAGCAGCCCGGAGGCTAGATGGGGAGAGACCCAGTACTTC | CASSPEARWGETQYF
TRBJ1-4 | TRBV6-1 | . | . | TGTGCCAGCAGTGATGCCGGGACTCTTGCAGAAAAACTGTTTTTT | CASSDAGTLAEKLFF
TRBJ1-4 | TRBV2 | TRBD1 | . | TGTGCCAGCAGTACCGGACAGGGGGCAGGACGACTGTTTTTT | CASSTGQGAGRLFF
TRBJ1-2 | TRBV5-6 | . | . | TGTGCCAGCAGGGCCACCGGGACTGTAGAACATGGCTACACCTTC | CASRATGTVEHGYTF
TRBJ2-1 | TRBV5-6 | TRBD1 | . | TGTGCCAGCAGCGTCCGGGACAGGGCGAGCAATGAGCAGTTCTTC | CASSVRDRASNEQFF
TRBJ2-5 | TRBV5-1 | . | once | TGCGCCAGCAGCGGGGACAACCAAGAGACCCAGTACTTC | CASSGDNQETQYF
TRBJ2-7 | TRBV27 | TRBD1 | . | TGTGCCAGCAGTTTTTCCCACAGGGGCGAGCAGTACTTC | CASSFSHRGEQYF
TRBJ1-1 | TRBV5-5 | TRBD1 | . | TGTGCCAGCAGCTCGACAGGGGCAAACACTGAAGCTTTCTTT | CASSSTGANTEAFF
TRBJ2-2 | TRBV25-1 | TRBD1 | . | TGTGCCAGCAGTGACCGGGACAGGGGGAATACCGGGGAGCTGTTTTTT | CASSDRDRGNTGELFF
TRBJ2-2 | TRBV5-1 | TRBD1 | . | TGCGCCAGCAGCTTGGATGGCAGGGGGCGAACCGGGGAGCTGTTTTTT | CASSLDGRGRTGELFF
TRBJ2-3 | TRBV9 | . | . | TGTGCCAGCAGCACAATGACAGCCGCAGATACGCAGTATTTT | CASSTMTAADTQYF
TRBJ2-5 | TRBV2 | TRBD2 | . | TGTGCCAGCCTTGGCGGGAGTGAGACCCAGTACTTC | CASLGGSETQYF
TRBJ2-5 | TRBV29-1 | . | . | TGCAGCGTGGGGGGGACACCGGAGACCCAGTACTTC | CSVGGTPETQYF
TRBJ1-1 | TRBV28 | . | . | TGTGCCAGCAGGAGGTTTACTGAAGCTTTCTTT | CASRRFTEAFF
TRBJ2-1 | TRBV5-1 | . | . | TGCGCCAGCAGCTTGGGAGCAGGTAAAAATGAGCAGTTCTTC | CASSLGAGKNEQFF
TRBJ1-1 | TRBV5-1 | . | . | TGCGCCAGTCACGCGGGCCGGGGTGGGAACACTGAAGCTTTCTTT | CASHAGRGGNTEAFF
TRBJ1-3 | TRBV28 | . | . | TGTGCCAGCAGCCCGGGACTGGAGGCTGGAAACACCATATATTTT | CASSPGLEAGNTIYF
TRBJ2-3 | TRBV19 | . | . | TGTGCCAGTAGTATAGGGGTGGAGGCGCAGTATTTT | CASSIGVEAQYF
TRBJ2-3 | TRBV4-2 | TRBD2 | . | TGTGCCAGCAGCCAAGCGGGAGGGCCCACAGATACGCAGTATTTT | CASSQAGGPTDTQYF
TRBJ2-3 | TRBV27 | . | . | TGTGCCAGCAGTTTATCGGGGCACCGCACAGATACGCAGTATTTT | CASSLSGHRTDTQYF
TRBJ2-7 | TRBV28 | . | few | TGTGCCAGCAGGGACACGTCCTACGAGCAGTACTTC | CASRDTSYEQYF
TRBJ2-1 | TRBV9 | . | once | TGTGCCAGCAGCGCAGAAACTAGATACAATGAGCAGTTCTTC | CASSAETRYNEQFF
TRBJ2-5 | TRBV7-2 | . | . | TGTGCCAGCAGCTCACAATCCGGGGAGGCTAGAGAGACCCAGTACTTC | CASSSQSGEARETQYF
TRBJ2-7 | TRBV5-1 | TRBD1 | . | TGCGCCAGCAGCCCAGCCGGGACAGGCTCCTACGAGCAGTACTTC | CASSPAGTGSYEQYF
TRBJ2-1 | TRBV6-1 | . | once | TGTGCCAGCAGACCGCAGGGGAGCTCCTACAATGAGCAGTTCTTC | CASRPQGSSYNEQFF
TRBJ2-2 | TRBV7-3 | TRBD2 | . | TGTGCCAGCAGCTCTACTAGCGGGAGCCGCACCGGGGAGCTGTTTTTT | CASSSTSGSRTGELFF
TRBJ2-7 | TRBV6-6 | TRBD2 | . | TGTGCCAGCAGTTCCCGAGCGGGAGGGCATCAGTACTTC | CASSSRAGGHQYF
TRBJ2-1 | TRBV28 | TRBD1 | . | TGTGCCAGCAGTTATCTCCCGGGACAGGGGGTAGGTGAGCAGTTCTTC | CASSYLPGQGVGEQFF
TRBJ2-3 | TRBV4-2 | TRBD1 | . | TGTGCCAGCAGCCAGCGGACAGGGCCAGATACGCAGTATTTT | CASSQRTGPDTQYF
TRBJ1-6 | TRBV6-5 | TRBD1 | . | TGTGCCAGCAGTTACTCCGGGACAGCCCGGAGTTCACCCCTCCACTTT | CASSYSGTARSSPLHF
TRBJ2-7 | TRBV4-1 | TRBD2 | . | TGCGCCAGCAGCCACCCTGGGGGAGGGACTAGCGGGGTCTACGAGCAGTACTTC | CASSHPGGGTSGVYEQYF
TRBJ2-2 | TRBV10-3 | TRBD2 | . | TGTGCCATCAGTTACTTGGGGGGGAGAAGCACCGGGGAGCTGTTTTTT | CAISYLGGRSTGELFF
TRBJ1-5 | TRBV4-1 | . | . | TGCGCCAGCAGCCAATCGGACAGTAATCAGCCCCAGCATTTT | CASSQSDSNQPQHF
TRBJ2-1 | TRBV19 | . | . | TGTGCCAGTAGTACCCTCTTGGTGGGAGGAAACAATGAGCAGTTCTTC | CASSTLLVGGNNEQFF